This TCR beta chain was sequenced in a study of human T cells and chemical hapten exposure. Overall study context: Small pooled library volume differences mainly caused per-sample TCR yield variation.

TCRdb reanalysed the RACE reads using MiXCR and keeps one entry per CDR3 protein. The sample lists tens of thousands of distinct CDR3 sequences, about 9% seen once, with around 4% in the top ten. This clonotype was recorded at least ten times. Per germline, CDR1 SGHVS and CDR2 FNYEAQ. The junction had 9 bases not matched to a gene; V was cut back by 4 bases and J by 0 bases. The CDR3 consists of 17 residues. Regarding time point: patch test 1, 2 weeks after DPC sensitization. The treatment: therapeutic diphenylcyclopropenone sensitization with weekly scalp DPC. The specimen comprised whole blood, sampled in connection with sensitization to the hapten diphenylcyclopropenone (DPC). The rearrangement joins TRBV7-6 to TRBJ2-1; 7 bases agree with TRBD2. This receptor was obtained from a woman aged 45-65 years with alopecia areata. Some clones in this sample may be carry-over from other donors' samples. CDR3 sequence (DNA): TGTGCCAGCAGCTCAAGAACTAGCGCAAGCTCCTACAATGAGCAGTTCTTC. Its protein is CASSSRTSASSYNEQFF.